This T cell receptor (beta chain) was identified during a study of shared clonotypes between healthy human individuals. To note about this clone: The antigen is not known.

Assay: immunoSEQ multiplex PCR; the TCRdb copy retains only in-frame clones and omits some. The sample carries approximately 980,000 clones, about 80% recorded once. Study-level results: Sequencing depth was predicted to influence how clonotypes are shared among donors. Across a handful of donors, naive CD4 shared roughly 5%, naive CD8 more than 3%, memory CD4 about 2.4%, memory CD8 0.35% to 0.5%.

Trimming pared 0 bases from V and 4 bases from J, leaving 14 bases between. Germline CDR1 and CDR2: SGHAT and FQNNGV. This CDR3 region has 16 residues. This chain connects TRBV11-2 to TRBJ2-3, with D maybe TRBD1 (5 bases). Source material: memory CD4+ T cells sorted from blood. Indicated subset: CD45RA-negative fraction. The TCR was taken from a man in his late teens or twenties in good health. In DNA form, the CDR3 reads TGTGCCAGCAGCTTAGATCAGGGCCTCATAGCAGATACGCAGTATTTT. This gives the protein CASSLDQGLIADTQYF.